This T cell receptor beta chain stems from a study of radiotherapy plus CTLA-4 blockade in lung cancer. Background on the study: Of the patients, roughly 17% showed objective responses and roughly 31% attained disease control. Study-level findings and limits: Blood saw expansion of tumor-derived TCR clones after radiotherapy plus ipilimumab. It was early blood T cell clone dynamics, with interferon-beta, that reportedly best predicted response.

Patients in the study, people with chemo-refractory metastatic non-small-cell lung cancer, received focal radiation plus ipilimumab CTLA-4 blockade. Clones were sequenced by immunoSEQ multiplex PCR, and TCRdb holds only the in-frame ones, with some missing. Among about 85,000 clones listed, 70% to 90% were seen once. Concerning this clone itself: Its antigen is unidentified. Other DNA variants within this sample encode the same CDR3.

The CDR3 contains 14 residues. Germline V gene lookup returns CDR1 KGHSH and CDR2 LQKENI. The ends lost 2 bases at V and 7 bases at J; junction bases unmatched: 0. The chain is built from TRBV18 and TRBJ2-1; 12 bases are shared with TRBD2. The sequences come from peripheral blood, collected from a patient treated with radiotherapy plus ipilimumab. The source of this sequence is a human donor with non-small cell lung cancer who had a partial response to radiotherapy plus ipilimumab. The CDR3 spells CASSPGTSGNEQFF. The DNA of the CDR3 is TGTGCCAGCTCACCAGGGACTAGCGGGAATGAGCAGTTCTTC.